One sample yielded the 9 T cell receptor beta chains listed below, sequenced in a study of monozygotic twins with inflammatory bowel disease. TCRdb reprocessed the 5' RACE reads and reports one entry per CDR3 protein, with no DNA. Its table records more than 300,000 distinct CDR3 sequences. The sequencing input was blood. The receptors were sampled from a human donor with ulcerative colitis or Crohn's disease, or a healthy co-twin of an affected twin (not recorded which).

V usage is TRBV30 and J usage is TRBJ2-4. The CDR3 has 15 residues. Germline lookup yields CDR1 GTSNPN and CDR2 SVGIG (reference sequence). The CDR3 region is CAWSVDSIAKNIQYF.

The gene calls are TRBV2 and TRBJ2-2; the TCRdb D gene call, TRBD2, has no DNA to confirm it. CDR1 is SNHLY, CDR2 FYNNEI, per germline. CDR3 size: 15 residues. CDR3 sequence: CASSWQGTSTGELFF.

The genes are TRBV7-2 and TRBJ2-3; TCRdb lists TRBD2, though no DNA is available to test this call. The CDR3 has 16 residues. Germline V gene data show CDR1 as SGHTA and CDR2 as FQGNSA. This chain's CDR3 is CASSSGLAGVGMTQYF.

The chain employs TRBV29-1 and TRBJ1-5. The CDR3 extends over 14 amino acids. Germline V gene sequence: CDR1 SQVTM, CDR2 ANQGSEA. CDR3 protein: CSVVWGGSNQPQHF.

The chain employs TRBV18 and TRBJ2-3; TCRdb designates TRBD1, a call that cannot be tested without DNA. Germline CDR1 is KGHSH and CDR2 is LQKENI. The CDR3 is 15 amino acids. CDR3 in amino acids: CASSPDRAATDTQYF.

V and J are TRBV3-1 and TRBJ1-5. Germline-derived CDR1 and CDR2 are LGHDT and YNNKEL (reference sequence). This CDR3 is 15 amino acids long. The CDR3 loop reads CASSPRWNGNQPQHF. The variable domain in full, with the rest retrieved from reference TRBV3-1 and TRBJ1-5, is DTAVSQTPKYLVTQMGNDKSIKCEQNLGHDTMYWYKQDSKKFLKIMFSYNNKELIINETVPNRFSPKSPDKAHLNLHINSLELGDSAVYFCASSPRWNGNQPQHFGDGTRLSIL.

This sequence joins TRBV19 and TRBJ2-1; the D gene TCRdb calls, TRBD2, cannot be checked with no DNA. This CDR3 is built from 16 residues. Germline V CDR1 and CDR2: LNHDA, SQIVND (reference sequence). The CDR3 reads CATAQPGLHSYNEQFF.

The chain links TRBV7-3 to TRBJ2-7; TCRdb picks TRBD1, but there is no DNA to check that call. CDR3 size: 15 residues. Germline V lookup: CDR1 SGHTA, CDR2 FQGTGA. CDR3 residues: CASSPSGQFSYEQYF.

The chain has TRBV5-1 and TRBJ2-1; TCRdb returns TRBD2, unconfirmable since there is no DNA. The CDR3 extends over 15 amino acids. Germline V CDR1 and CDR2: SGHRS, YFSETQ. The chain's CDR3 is CASSPAASGENEQFF.